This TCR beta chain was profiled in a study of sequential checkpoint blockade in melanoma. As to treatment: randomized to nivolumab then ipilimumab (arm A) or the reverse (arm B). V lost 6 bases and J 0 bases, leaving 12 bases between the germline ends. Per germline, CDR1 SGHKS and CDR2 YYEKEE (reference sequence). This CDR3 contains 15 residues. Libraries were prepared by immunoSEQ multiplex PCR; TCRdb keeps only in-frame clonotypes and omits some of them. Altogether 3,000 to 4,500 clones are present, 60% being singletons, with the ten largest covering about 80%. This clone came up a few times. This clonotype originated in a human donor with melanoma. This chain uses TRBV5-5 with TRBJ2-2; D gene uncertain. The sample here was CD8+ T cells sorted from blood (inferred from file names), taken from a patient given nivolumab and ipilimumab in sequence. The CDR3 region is CASIRGVTNTGELFF. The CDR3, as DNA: TGTGCCAGCATCCGTGGAGTAACGAACACCGGGGAGCTGTTTTTT.